These 32 T cell receptor beta chains were all obtained from the same sample, sequenced in a study of beta chain features in type 1 diabetes. Broader study findings: Moderate yet significant TCRB CDR3 shortening was seen in Type 1 diabetes patients in all four CD4+ subsets.

cDNA synthesis used the whole RNA isolate, giving expressed TCRB sequences. TCRdb's copy holds only in-frame clones and misses some; the assay was immunoSEQ multiplex PCR. The sample consists of nearly 700,000 clones, roughly 12% of them appearing once. For these receptors, no antigen is known. The sample consisted of naive CD4+ T cells from blood. The receptors derive from a man aged 18-30 years with type 1 diabetes.

This clone was seen only a few times. V usage is TRBV18 and J usage is TRBJ2-7; 9 positions match TRBD1. The CDR3 has 17 amino acids. The germline V gene has CDR1 KGHSH and CDR2 LQKENI. Trimming at V came to 6 bases and at J to 2 bases, leaving 14 bases not matched to a gene. CDR3 nucleotides: TGTGCCAGCTCCTTTCTCCCGGGACAGGGCAACACCTACGAGCAGTACTTC. Translation gives CASSFLPGQGNTYEQYF.

J is TRBJ2-5 and V is TRBV9; weak D call: TRBD2 (5 bases). Germline V gene sequence: CDR1 SGDLS, CDR2 YYNGEE. The CDR3 is made up of 18 amino acids. V was shortened by 4 bases and J by 3 bases, with 25 bases between the two germline ends. CDR3 sequence: CASSPPISGWNTEETQYF. CDR3 DNA: TGTGCCAGCAGCCCCCCAATCTCGGGGTGGAACACCGAAGAGACCCAGTACTTC.

This chain connects TRBV14 to TRBJ1-2; unclear D gene. The germline V gene encodes CDR1 SGHDN and CDR2 FVKESK. The V and J ends lost 3 bases and 8 bases respectively, with 13 bases between them. This CDR3 region has 13 residues. The CDR3 nucleotides are TGTGCCAGCAGCCAGACCGTACAGTACGGCTACACCTTC. This encodes CASSQTVQYGYTF. Based on the CDR3 plus reference TRBV14 and TRBJ1-2, the full variable domain is EAGVTQFPSHSVIEKGQTVTLRCDPISGHDNLYWYRRVMGKEIKFLLHFVKESKQDESGMPNNRFLAERTGGTYSTLKVQPAELEDSGVYFCASSQTVQYGYTFGSGTRLTVV.

The rearrangement uses TRBV28 and TRBJ1-2; D unclear. The CDR3 has 12 residues. V was clipped by 2 bases and J by 4 bases, with 5 bases between them. Germline V gene sequence: CDR1 MDHEN, CDR2 SYDVKM. The CDR3 is CASSLRLYGYTF. The CDR3 bases are TGTGCCAGCAGTTTACGGCTCTATGGCTACACCTTC.

The genes are TRBV5-4 and TRBJ2-2, with D possibly called TRBD1 or TRBD2 (6 bases each). CDR1 and CDR2 (germline): SGHNT, YYREEE (reference sequence). With 4 bases removed from V and 2 bases from J, the gap between germline ends came to 12 bases. This CDR3 contains 15 residues. CDR3 loop: CASSAPGANTGELFF. DNA for the CDR3: TGTGCCAGCAGCGCCCCGGGGGCCAACACCGGGGAGCTGTTTTTT.

The chain couples TRBV15 to TRBJ2-1; the D gene is possibly TRBD1 (6 bases). The V end lost 5 bases, the J end lost 6 bases, and 23 bases lay between the germline ends. CDR1 LNHNV and CDR2 YYDKDF come from the germline V gene (reference sequence). The CDR3 is 17 amino acids. The CDR3 sequence: CATSAELGTIIGNEQFF. The CDR3 nucleotides read TGTGCCACCAGCGCCGAATTAGGGACAATAATCGGCAATGAGCAGTTCTTC.

This clone was seen a few times. This chain links TRBV15 with TRBJ2-2; D perhaps matches TRBD1 (5 bases). The CDR3 consists of 11 residues. Deletions cut 8 bases from V and 5 bases from J, with 6 bases between. In germline, CDR1 is LNHNV, CDR2 YYDKDF (reference sequence). The CDR3 sequence: CATAGTGELFF. The CDR3 nucleotides read TGTGCCACCGCAGGGACCGGGGAGCTGTTTTTT. Variable domain in full (rest from reference TRBV15 and TRBJ2-2): DAMVIQNPRYQVTQFGKPVTLSCSQTLNHNVMYWYQQKSSQAPKLLFHYYDKDFNNEADTPDNFQSRRPNTSFCFLDIRSPGLGDTAMYLCATAGTGELFFGEGSRLTVL.

The V gene is TRBV6-5, the J gene TRBJ2-2; D is unresolved. The germline CDR1 and CDR2 sequences are MNHEY and SVGAGI. This CDR3 contains 12 residues. Trimming pared 5 bases from V and 3 bases from J, leaving 4 bases between. This CDR3 reads CASSPDTGELFF. In DNA form, the CDR3 reads TGTGCCAGCAGTCCGGACACCGGGGAGCTGTTTTTT.

A few counts support this clone. In DNA form, the CDR3 reads TGTGCCAGCAGCCCCGCTGGACAGGGCCAAGAGACCCAGTACTTC. Its protein is CASSPAGQGQETQYF. This chain uses TRBV6-5 with TRBJ2-5, with 8 bases lining up with TRBD1. The CDR3 is made up of 15 amino acids. Germline-derived CDR1 and CDR2 are MNHEY and SVGAGI. V lost 6 bases, J lost 1 base, and 7 bases stayed unmatched.

The CDR3, as DNA: TGTGCCTGTACGCCGGGACAGGGGACCCTAGCCAAAAACATTCAGTACTTC. It specifies CACTPGQGTLAKNIQYF. The chain employs TRBV30 and TRBJ2-4, with 10 bases that match TRBD1. After removal of 6 bases from V and 0 bases from J, the junction contained 11 bases not matched to a gene. Germline V gene sequence: CDR1 GTSNPN, CDR2 SVGIG (reference sequence). This CDR3 is built from 17 residues.

A few counts support this clone. Other nucleotide sequences from this sample produce the same CDR3. The J gene is TRBJ2-5, the V gene TRBV5-1; D ambiguous. CDR1 and CDR2 from the germline V gene are SGHRS and YFSETQ. The CDR3 length is 13 residues. V was clipped by 1 base and J by 3 bases, with 7 bases between them. DNA of the CDR3: TGCGCCAGCAGCTTGTCTGGGGAAGAGACCCAGTACTTC. It specifies CASSLSGEETQYF.

This clone was observed a handful of times. The V call is TRBV29-1, the J call TRBJ2-1; 8 bases agree with TRBD2. The V and J ends lost 6 bases and 4 bases, in that order; junction bases with no gene match: 8. Germline V lookup: CDR1 SQVTM, CDR2 ANQGSEA. CDR3 length: 14 amino acids. CDR3 in amino acids: CSVPRSGGYNEQFF. Here the CDR3 DNA reads TGCAGCGTCCCTAGGAGCGGGGGTTACAATGAGCAGTTCTTC.

The CDR3 here is CASSGGTENIQYF. In nucleotides, the CDR3 is TGTGCCAGCAGTGGGGGCACGGAGAACATTCAGTACTTC. This chain uses TRBV6-1 with TRBJ2-4; a weak D match, TRBD1 (5 bases). Germline V gives CDR1 MNHNS, CDR2 SASEGT. The CDR3 totals 13 residues. Trimming pared 4 bases from V and 7 bases from J, leaving 11 bases between.

The CDR3 DNA follows: TGTGCCAGCAAAGGGACAGGTGACCGGGAGCTGTTTTTT. This translates into CASKGTGDRELFF. The chain joins TRBV2 to TRBJ2-2, with 8 bases lining up with TRBD1. Per the germline V gene, CDR1 is SNHLY and CDR2 is FYNNEI. The CDR3 runs 13 residues. V lost 7 bases, J lost 9 bases, and 7 bases stayed unmatched.

The chain carries TRBV11-3 and TRBJ2-1, with D hard to call. Germline assignment: CDR1 SGHNT and CDR2 YENEEA. This CDR3 contains 12 residues. V was trimmed by 1 base and J by 8 bases, leaving 6 bases between them. The CDR3 region is CASSLVGHEQFF. The CDR3 DNA reads as TGTGCCAGCAGCTTAGTCGGTCATGAGCAGTTCTTC.

The sample holds a few counts of this clone. The V and J genes are TRBV30 and TRBJ1-2, with D uncertain. The CDR3 runs to 12 residues. Trimming left V 0 bases short and J 9 bases short, with 11 bases between. Per germline, CDR1 GTSNPN and CDR2 SVGIG (reference sequence). CDR3 sequence (DNA): TGTGCCTGGAGTGTAGGCGGGTTGCGCTACACCTTC. It codes for CAWSVGGLRYTF.

This clone has just a few counts. The chain employs TRBV29-1 and TRBJ2-1; D call uncertain. CDR1 and CDR2 (germline): SQVTM, ANQGSEA. The CDR3 spans 11 residues. V was pared by 2 bases and J by 6 bases, with 5 bases between. The CDR3 DNA sequence: TGCAGCGTTGAACATATCAATGAGCAGTTCTTC. It yields the protein CSVEHINEQFF.

The genes are TRBV5-1 and TRBJ2-7, with TRBD1 as a possible D gene (6 bases). This CDR3 contains 14 residues. V shed 2 bases and J shed 0 bases, with 9 bases lying between them. Germline V gives CDR1 SGHRS, CDR2 YFSETQ. CDR3 amino acids: CASSFSGASYEQYF. The CDR3 region has the DNA TGCGCCAGCAGCTTTTCAGGGGCCTCCTACGAGCAGTACTTC.

This clone was picked up a small number of times. CDR3 sequence reads: CASTGVNYGYTF. CDR3 nucleotides: TGTGCCAGCACCGGAGTTAACTATGGCTACACCTTC. This chain uses TRBV6-5 with TRBJ1-2; D is ambiguous. CDR1 is MNHEY, CDR2 SVGAGI, per germline. The length of the CDR3 is 12 residues. The V gene lost 7 bases and the J gene lost 1 base, with 7 bases spanning the gap.

The sample holds a few counts of this clone. The V and J genes are TRBV30 and TRBJ1-2; D call uncertain. This CDR3 has 11 residues. Trimming took off 3 bases at V and 7 bases at J, with 9 bases between the two ends. The germline gives CDR1 GTSNPN, CDR2 SVGIG (reference sequence). CDR3 DNA sequence: TGTGCCTGGAGCCCTACCACTGGCTACACCTTC. As protein: CAWSPTTGYTF.

The chain links TRBV6-1 to TRBJ2-5; TRBD2 aligns across 8 bases. The CDR3 runs to 11 residues. Germline assignment: CDR1 MNHNS and CDR2 SASEGT. CDR3 sequence: CAAAGAETQYF. As DNA, the CDR3 is TGTGCAGCAGCGGGGGCGGAGACCCAGTACTTC.

This clone was counted a few times. The rearrangement joins TRBV28 to TRBJ1-2; a possible D gene is TRBD1 (5 bases). V lost 4 bases to trimming and J lost 3 bases, with 9 bases between them. This CDR3 is 13 amino acids long. Looked up from germline, CDR1 is MDHEN and CDR2 is SYDVKM. DNA of the CDR3: TGTGCCAGCAGTTCGACAGAGGACTATGGCTACACCTTC. It yields the protein CASSSTEDYGYTF.

This clone was seen more than once but under ten times. This sequence joins TRBV7-8 and TRBJ1-2; the D gene is possibly TRBD1 (6 bases). The CDR3 covers 14 residues. Germline V gene data show CDR1 as SGHVS and CDR2 as FQNEAQ. Trimming removed 4 bases from V and 0 bases from J, with 9 bases in between. DNA of the CDR3: TGTGCCAGCAGCTCACAGGGATCTAACTATGGCTACACCTTC. Translation gives CASSSQGSNYGYTF.

The V gene is TRBV30, the J gene TRBJ1-1; D perhaps matches TRBD1 (5 bases). V was trimmed by 3 bases and J by 2 bases, leaving 10 bases between them. From germline, CDR1 is GTSNPN and CDR2 SVGIG (reference sequence). This CDR3 is built from 13 residues. The CDR3 DNA reads as TGTGCCTGGAGCTTACAGGCTAACACTGAAGCTTTCTTT. Its protein is CAWSLQANTEAFF.

This clone was found a few times. The chain combines TRBV5-6 with TRBJ2-6; D gene uncertain. The germline CDR1 and CDR2 sequences are SGHDT and YYEEEE. V gave up 3 bases and J gave up 1 base, with 8 bases separating them. The CDR3 has 15 residues. The CDR3 sequence is CASSSQTSGANVLTF. In DNA form, the CDR3 reads TGTGCCAGCAGCTCCCAGACATCTGGGGCCAACGTCCTGACTTTC.

This clone occurred a few times. The chain has TRBV30 and TRBJ2-5; D gene uncertain. CDR1 and CDR2 (germline): GTSNPN, SVGIG (reference sequence). This CDR3 contains 12 residues. The V end lost 5 bases, the J end lost 7 bases, and 14 bases lay between the germline ends. The CDR3 is CAWAGSDGTQYF. The CDR3 nucleotides are TGTGCCTGGGCAGGTAGTGATGGGACCCAGTACTTC.

This clone was counted a few times. This CDR3 is also generated by other DNA sequences in the sample. This chain connects TRBV2 to TRBJ2-2; D ambiguous. Germline V lookup: CDR1 SNHLY, CDR2 FYNNEI. V lost 1 base, J lost 6 bases, and 6 bases lay in between. The CDR3 loop spans 13 amino acids. CDR3 in amino acids: CASSEGTSGELFF. For the CDR3, the DNA is TGTGCCAGCAGTGAAGGGACGTCCGGGGAGCTGTTTTTT.

The chain employs TRBV30 and TRBJ1-4; no reliable D call. Germline-derived CDR1 and CDR2 are GTSNPN and SVGIG (reference sequence). This CDR3 has 14 amino acids. The V end lost 1 base, the J end lost 8 bases, and 14 bases lay between the germline ends. The CDR3 DNA follows: TGTGCCTGGAGTGACGGGCAGCCTTCGGAAAAACTGTTTTTT. This encodes CAWSDGQPSEKLFF.

As concerns this clone: Distinct nucleotide sequences in the sample also encode this CDR3. The V call is TRBV18, the J call TRBJ1-2; the D gene is possibly TRBD1 (6 bases). Germline loops: CDR1 KGHSH, CDR2 LQKENI. Between the trimmed V and J ends, which lost 3 bases and 5 bases, there was a span of 10 bases. The CDR3 sequence is 13 residues long. The DNA of the CDR3 is TGTGCCAGCTCACCGGACAGAAGTTATGGCTACACCTTC. Its protein product is CASSPDRSYGYTF. Supplemented by reference TRBV18 and TRBJ1-2, the full variable domain reads NAGVMQNPRHLVRRRGQEARLRCSPMKGHSHVYWYRQLPEEGLKFMVYLQKENIIDESGMPKERFSAEFPKEGPSILRIQQVVRGDSAAYFCASSPDRSYGYTFGSGTRLTVV.

This chain links TRBV13 with TRBJ2-5; TRBD1 might be the D (5 bases). Germline CDR1 and CDR2: PRHDT and FYEKMQ (reference sequence). The CDR3 is 16 residues long. Trimming left V 5 bases short and J 0 bases short, with 16 bases between. CDR3 amino acids: CASSHDRVLYQETQYF. DNA for the CDR3: TGTGCCAGCAGCCATGACAGAGTATTGTACCAAGAGACCCAGTACTTC.

In this sample, this clone turned up a few times. The chain employs TRBV5-1 and TRBJ1-1; D is undetermined. Germline V gene data show CDR1 as SGHRS and CDR2 as YFSETQ. The germline V and J ends were trimmed by 0 bases and 6 bases, with 9 bases remaining between them. CDR3 length: 13 residues. CDR3 sequence: CASSLAGIAEAFF. As DNA, the CDR3 is TGCGCCAGCAGCTTGGCCGGAATCGCTGAAGCTTTCTTT.

Notes on this clone: The sample holds other DNA sequences that translate to the same CDR3. The J gene is TRBJ2-3, the V gene TRBV7-3; D is uncertain. The CDR3 is 12 residues long. Germline lookup yields CDR1 SGHTA and CDR2 FQGTGA. V lost 3 bases and J lost 3, with 4 bases in between. CDR3 loop: CASSFGTDTQYF. As DNA, the CDR3 is TGTGCCAGCAGCTTCGGGACAGATACGCAGTATTTT.